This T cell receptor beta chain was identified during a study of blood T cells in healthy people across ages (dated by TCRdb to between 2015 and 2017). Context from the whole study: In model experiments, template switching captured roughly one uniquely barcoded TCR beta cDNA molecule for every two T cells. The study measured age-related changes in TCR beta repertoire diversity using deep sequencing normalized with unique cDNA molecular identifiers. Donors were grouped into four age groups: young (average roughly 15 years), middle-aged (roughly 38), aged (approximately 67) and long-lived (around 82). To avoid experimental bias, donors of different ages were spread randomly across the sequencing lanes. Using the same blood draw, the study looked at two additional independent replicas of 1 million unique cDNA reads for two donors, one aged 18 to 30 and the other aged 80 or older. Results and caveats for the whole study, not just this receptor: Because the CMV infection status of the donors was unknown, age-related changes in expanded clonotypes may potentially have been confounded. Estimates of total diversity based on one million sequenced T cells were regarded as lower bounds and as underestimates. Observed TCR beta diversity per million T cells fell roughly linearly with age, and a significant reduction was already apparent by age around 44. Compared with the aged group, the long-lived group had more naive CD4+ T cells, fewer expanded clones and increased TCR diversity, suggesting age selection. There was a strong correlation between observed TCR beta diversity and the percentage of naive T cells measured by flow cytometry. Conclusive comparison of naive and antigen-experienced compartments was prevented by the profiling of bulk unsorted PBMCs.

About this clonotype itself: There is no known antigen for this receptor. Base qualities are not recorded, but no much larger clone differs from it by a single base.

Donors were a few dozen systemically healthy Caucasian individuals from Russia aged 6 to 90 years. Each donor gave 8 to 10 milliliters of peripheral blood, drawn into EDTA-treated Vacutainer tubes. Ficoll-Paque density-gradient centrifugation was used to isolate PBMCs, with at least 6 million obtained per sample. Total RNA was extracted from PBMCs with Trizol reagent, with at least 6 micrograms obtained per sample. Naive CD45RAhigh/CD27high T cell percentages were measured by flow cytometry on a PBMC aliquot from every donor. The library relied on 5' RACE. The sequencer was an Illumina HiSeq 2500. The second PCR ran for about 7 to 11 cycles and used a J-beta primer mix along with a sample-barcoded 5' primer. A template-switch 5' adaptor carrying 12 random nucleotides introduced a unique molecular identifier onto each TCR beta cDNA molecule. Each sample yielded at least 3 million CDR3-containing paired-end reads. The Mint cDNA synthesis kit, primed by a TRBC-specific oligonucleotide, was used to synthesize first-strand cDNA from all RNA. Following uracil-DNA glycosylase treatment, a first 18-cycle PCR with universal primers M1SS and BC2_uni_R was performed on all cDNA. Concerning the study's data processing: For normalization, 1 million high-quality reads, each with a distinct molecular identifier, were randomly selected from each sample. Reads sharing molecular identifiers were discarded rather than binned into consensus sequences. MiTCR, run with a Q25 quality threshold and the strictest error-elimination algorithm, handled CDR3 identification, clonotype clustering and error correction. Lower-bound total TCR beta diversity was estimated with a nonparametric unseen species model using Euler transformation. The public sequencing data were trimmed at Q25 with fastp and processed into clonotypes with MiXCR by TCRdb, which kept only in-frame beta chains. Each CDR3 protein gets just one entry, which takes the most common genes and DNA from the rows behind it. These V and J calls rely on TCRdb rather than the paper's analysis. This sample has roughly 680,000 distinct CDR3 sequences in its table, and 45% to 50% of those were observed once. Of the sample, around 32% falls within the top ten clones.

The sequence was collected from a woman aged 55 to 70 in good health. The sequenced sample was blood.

CDR3 sequence: CSARDLGGVSSYNEQFF. Here is the DNA: TGCAGTGCTAGAGATCTAGGGGGTGTTAGCTCCTACAATGAGCAGTTCTTC. In this chain, TRBV20-1 is recombined with TRBJ2-1; tentative D gene TRBD1, with 6 bases matching. CDR1 and CDR2, per the germline V gene (reference sequence), are DFQATT and SNEGSKA. The CDR3 numbers 17 residues from cysteine through phenylalanine. Here the CDR3 DNA is all that survives: 51 bases in frame from base 1. Between the V and J ends, shortened by 0 bases and 0 bases respectively, the junction contains 15 bases.